The present T cell receptor beta chain was sequenced within a study of OX40 agonist ivuxolimab in advanced cancers. Method: immunoSEQ multiplex PCR; TCRdb's copy keeps in-frame clones and lacks some. The table includes about 40,000 clones, roughly 86% detected once. V was cut by 1 base and J by 3 bases, with 7 bases left in between. This CDR3 has 13 residues. Germline V gene lookup returns CDR1 SNHLY and CDR2 FYNNEI. This clone has a handful of counts. The TCR originated in an adult with an advanced solid tumor such as melanoma, head and neck, liver or kidney cancer. Here the sequenced sample was CD4+ or CD8+ T cells sorted from blood, taken in a trial of the OX40 agonist ivuxolimab. The chain combines TRBV2 with TRBJ2-7, with D unresolved. CDR3 DNA sequence: TGTGCCAGCAGTGAAGAGGACGGCTACGAGCAGTACTTC. Encoded protein: CASSEEDGYEQYF.